Below, 14 T cell receptor beta chains from the same sample are listed, as sequenced in a study of cytomegalovirus exposure and HLA in healthy donors. In the PCR, 60 Vbeta and 13 Jbeta primers were used. Here immunoSEQ multiplex PCR was the method, and the copy in TCRdb shows in-frame clones only, minus some. The repertoire holds about 170,000 clones, with under 90% as singletons. The sequencing sample was made of PBMCs. These receptor sequences come from a male donor in good health and CMV-seronegative.

The J gene is TRBJ1-4, the V gene TRBV2; D unresolved. Germline CDR1 reads SNHLY; CDR2 reads FYNNEI. The CDR3 runs to 12 residues. V gave up 8 bases and J gave up 7 bases, with 11 bases separating them. CDR3 nucleotides: TGTGCCAGCTCATGGAGGAGTGAAAAACTGTTTTTT. This encodes CASSWRSEKLFF. Combining the CDR3 with reference TRBV2 and TRBJ1-4 gives the whole variable domain EPEVTQTPSHQVTQMGQEVILRCVPISNHLYFYWYRQILGQKVEFLVSFYNNEISEKSEIFDDQFSVERPDGSNFTLKIRSTKLEDSAMYFCASSWRSEKLFFGSGTQLSVL.

This clone was observed a few times. The chain has TRBV7-7 and TRBJ2-7; TRBD2 is a possible D gene (5 bases). CDR3 length: 14 amino acids. V shed 5 bases and J shed 5 bases, with 16 bases lying between them. Germline V gene sequence: CDR1 SSHAT, CDR2 FNYEAQ (reference sequence). Here the CDR3 reads CASSPNPGFNEQYF. DNA for the CDR3: TGTGCCAGCAGCCCTAATCCGGGGTTCAACGAGCAGTACTTC.

This clone has only a few counts. The chain couples TRBV6-5 to TRBJ1-2, with D possibly TRBD1 on 5 matching bases. Per germline, CDR1 MNHEY and CDR2 SVGAGI. The CDR3 loop spans 14 amino acids. The V and J ends lost 5 bases and 10 bases respectively, with 20 bases between them. Here the CDR3 reads CASSPRGGQAYYTF. The CDR3 DNA follows: TGTGCCAGCAGTCCCCGGGGAGGACAAGCCTACTACACCTTC.

This CDR3 is CASSPDSLYGYTF. CDR3 bases: TGTGCCAGCTCACCAGACAGCCTCTATGGCTACACCTTC. The chain uses TRBV18 and TRBJ1-2, with D tentatively TRBD1 (5 bases). V gave up 2 bases and J gave up 4 bases, with 8 bases separating them. Germline V lookup: CDR1 KGHSH, CDR2 LQKENI. The CDR3 runs to 13 residues.

The J gene is TRBJ1-2, the V gene TRBV5-5; no firm D call. The CDR3 loop spans 18 amino acids. Germline CDR1 and CDR2: SGHKS and YYEKEE (reference sequence). Trimming pared 6 bases from V and 0 bases from J, leaving 24 bases between. The CDR3 loop is CASTHTGSATRANYGYTF. The CDR3 DNA follows: TGTGCCAGCACTCATACCGGGTCTGCAACCCGAGCTAACTATGGCTACACCTTC.

This clone has a handful of counts. The chain is built from TRBV7-6 and TRBJ2-3; 14 bases fit TRBD2. Germline lookup yields CDR1 SGHVS and CDR2 FNYEAQ. The ends lost 4 bases at V and 6 bases at J; junction bases unmatched: 15. This CDR3 has 19 amino acids. This chain's CDR3 is CASSSGLAGGRTSVDTQYF. The DNA of the CDR3 is TGTGCCAGCAGCTCTGGACTAGCGGGGGGTAGGACGTCGGTCGATACGCAGTATTTT.

This clone has only one observation. The chain couples TRBV28 to TRBJ1-4; D possibly corresponds to TRBD1 (6 bases). Trimming left V 6 bases short and J 8 bases short, with 19 bases between. The CDR3 runs 15 residues. Germline CDR1 is MDHEN and CDR2 is SYDVKM. In DNA, the CDR3 is TGTGCCAGCAGCTTACTTTTTGGGGGGGGCGAAAAACTGTTTTTT. Residues: CASSLLFGGGEKLFF.

The gene calls are TRBV7-2 and TRBJ2-7; 10 nucleotides agree with TRBD2. The CDR3 has 17 residues. CDR1 is SGHTA and CDR2 is FQGNSA in the germline V gene. V gave up 0 bases and J gave up 5 bases; unmatched junction bases: 10. The CDR3 DNA follows: TGTGCCAGCAGCTTAGCGGGTCTAGCGGGAGCATCCCACGAGCAGTACTTC. This codes for CASSLAGLAGASHEQYF.

V gene TRBV11-2 combines with J gene TRBJ2-1; D is uncertain. From germline, CDR1 is SGHAT and CDR2 FQNNGV. V shed 5 bases and J shed 9 bases, with 14 bases lying between them. This CDR3 has 13 amino acids. CDR3 in amino acids: CASSPIRVGEQFF. The CDR3 DNA is TGTGCCAGCAGCCCCATACGGGTCGGTGAGCAGTTCTTC.

This chain connects TRBV21-1 to TRBJ2-5; the D call of TRBD2 is as the table states it, not checked on the DNA. TRBV21-1 is classified as a pseudogene. The CDR3 has 13 residues. The CDR3 loop is CASREGYRETQYF. The DNA for the CDR3 is TGTGCCAGCAGGGAGGGGTATCGGGAGACCCAGTACTTC.

The V gene is TRBV19, the J gene TRBJ2-2; D is possibly TRBD2 (6 bases). CDR1 is LNHDA, CDR2 SQIVND, per germline (reference sequence). This CDR3 region has 16 residues. Trimming pared 5 bases from V and 7 bases from J, leaving 20 bases between. Written as DNA, the CDR3 is TGTGCCAGTAGTTCCCGCCGGCAGCGGGTGAACGGGGAGCTGTTTTTT. It yields the protein CASSSRRQRVNGELFF.

This rearrangement joins TRBV5-1 to TRBJ2-7; 11 nucleotides line up with TRBD2. V lost 4 bases and J lost 4; bases outside the gene matches: 1. The CDR3 covers 13 residues. The germline V gene encodes CDR1 SGHRS and CDR2 YFSETQ. CDR3: CASSTSGRYEQYF. The CDR3 DNA reads TGCGCCAGCAGCACTAGCGGGAGATACGAGCAGTACTTC.

V is TRBV27 and J is TRBJ2-1; maybe TRBD2 (6 bases). This CDR3 spans 12 amino acids. Germline lookup yields CDR1 MNHEY and CDR2 SMNVEV (reference sequence). Trimming took 5 bases from V and 10 from J, leaving 12 bases between them. The CDR3: CASSPRTMEQFF. The CDR3 DNA sequence: TGTGCCAGCAGTCCGCGGACTATGGAGCAGTTCTTC.

The V call is TRBV5-4, the J call TRBJ1-6; D possibly corresponds to TRBD1 (6 bases). V shed 4 bases and J shed 10 bases, with 18 bases lying between them. CDR3 size: 15 residues. Looked up from germline, CDR1 is SGHNT and CDR2 is YYREEE (reference sequence). CDR3 region: CASSATGTLSSPLHF. CDR3 DNA: TGTGCCAGCAGCGCCACCGGGACATTGAGCTCACCCCTCCACTTT.